The 3 T cell receptor beta chains below were found in one sample sequenced in a study of blood T cell repertoires in COVID-19. Data came from immunoSEQ multiplex PCR; TCRdb stores just in-frame clones and leaves some out. Among around 130,000 clones, 70% to 90% were seen once, and the ten largest hold about 4.5%. The source material was peripheral blood. The receptors here all came from a man between 40 and 49 years old with acute or convalescent COVID-19.

This sequence joins TRBV6-5 and TRBJ2-7, with 8 nucleotides matching TRBD1. CDR1 and CDR2 (germline): MNHEY, SVGAGI. The CDR3 loop spans 16 amino acids. The V gene end was trimmed by 0 bases and the J gene end by 7 bases; junction bases not matched to a gene: 11. CDR3 in DNA: TGTGCCAGCAGTTACTCGACGGGGACAGGCTTGATTGAGCAGTACTTC. Protein: CASSYSTGTGLIEQYF.

As for this clone: Possible read error: a much larger clone is one base away. The chain carries TRBV6-5 and TRBJ1-1; maybe TRBD1 (6 bases). In germline, CDR1 is MNHEY, CDR2 SVGAGI. This CDR3 has 14 amino acids. The CDR3 here is CTSSLDQGITEAFF. The CDR3 coding sequence is TGTACCAGCAGCTTGGATCAGGGGATAACTGAAGCTTTCTTT.

The chain recombines TRBV19 with TRBJ2-1; TRBD1 matches at 12 bases. The CDR3 length is 18 residues. V trimming: 6 bases; J trimming: 7 bases; junction bases outside the gene matches: 16. Germline CDR1 LNHDA, CDR2 SQIVND (reference sequence). CDR3 DNA sequence: TGTGCCAGTAGCCACCGGGACAGGGGGCTATCTTTCGGGAATGAGCAGTTCTTC. Its translation is CASSHRDRGLSFGNEQFF.